The rows below give T cell receptor beta chains drawn from one sample of a study of chemoradiotherapy in HPV16-positive cancers. Method: immunoSEQ multiplex PCR; TCRdb's copy keeps in-frame clones and lacks some. The sample shows about 21,000 clones, roughly 86% of them seen only once. The input for sequencing was blood, taken from a patient who underwent chemoradiotherapy. The source is a human donor with HPV-associated anogenital cancer. Both conserved end residues are part of each CDR3. A D gene is named only where the DNA matches it firmly. Where a row states a size, it is once, few, many or the class of an expanded clone; other rows omit it.

CDR3 length,J gene,V gene,D gene,clone size,CDR3 protein,CDR3 DNA
17,TRBJ2-1,TRBV7-9,TRBD2,-,CASSSAGGSAPYNEQFF,TGTGCCAGCAGCTCCGCGGGGGGGTCCGCTCCCTACAATGAGCAGTTCTTC
13,TRBJ2-1,TRBV5-5,-,-,CASSLVGGHEQFF,TGTGCCAGCAGCTTGGTCGGGGGACATGAGCAGTTCTTC
13,TRBJ2-2,TRBV2,-,once,CASSAKRAGELFF,TGTGCCAGCAGCGCGAAGAGGGCCGGGGAGCTGTTTTTT
15,TRBJ1-1,TRBV4-1,-,-,CASSQTDTLNTEAFF,TGCGCCAGCAGCCAGACGGACACATTGAACACTGAAGCTTTCTTT
14,TRBJ1-1,TRBV19,TRBD1,-,CASSIRRGLPGAFF,TGTGCCAGTAGTATACGGAGGGGGCTGCCGGGAGCTTTCTTT
13,TRBJ1-1,TRBV10-3,-,-,CAGRDNQNTEAFF,TGTGCCGGCAGGGACAACCAGAACACTGAAGCTTTCTTT
16,TRBJ2-5,TRBV27,TRBD2,-,CASSSGLAGGQETQYF,TGTGCCAGCAGCTCTGGACTAGCGGGAGGGCAAGAGACCCAGTACTTC
13,TRBJ1-1,TRBV28,-,-,CASSLLKNTEAFF,TGTGCCAGCAGTTTATTGAAGAACACTGAAGCTTTCTTT
13,TRBJ2-3,TRBV2,TRBD1,-,CASSEAGTVSQYF,TGTGCCAGCAGTGAAGCCGGGACAGTCTCGCAGTATTTT
13,TRBJ1-1,TRBV7-6,TRBD1,few,CASSPPTGGKAFF,TGTGCCAGCAGCCCACCGACAGGGGGAAAAGCTTTCTTT
16,TRBJ2-5,TRBV27,-,once,CASSSLLDGVKETQYF,TGTGCCAGCAGTTCCTTACTAGACGGAGTAAAAGAGACCCAGTACTTC
13,TRBJ1-2,TRBV10-3,-,few,CAISEGKAGGYTF,TGTGCCATCAGTGAGGGGAAAGCGGGGGGCTACACCTTC
16,TRBJ2-3,TRBV7-2,-,-,CASSLDSGLPTDTQYF,TGTGCCAGCAGCTTAGATTCAGGTCTACCCACAGATACGCAGTATTTT
17,TRBJ2-3,TRBV7-9,TRBD2,-,CASSLGQTGGRTDTQYF,TGTGCCAGCAGCTTAGGTCAGACGGGGGGGAGGACAGATACGCAGTATTTT
18,TRBJ1-5,TRBV23-1,-,-,CASSQLNTSYPRGQPQHF,TGCGCCAGCAGTCAATTAAATACTTCTTATCCCCGAGGGCAGCCCCAGCATTTT
16,TRBJ2-1,TRBV19,TRBD1,-,CASSLDRPTSYNEQFF,TGTGCCAGTAGTCTGGACAGGCCGACCTCCTACAATGAGCAGTTCTTC
13,TRBJ2-3,TRBV7-3,TRBD1,-,CASSETGTDTQYF,TGTGCCAGCAGCGAGACAGGGACAGATACGCAGTATTTT
14,TRBJ1-5,TRBV27,TRBD1,-,CASRGTGGNQPQHF,TGTGCCAGCAGGGGGACAGGGGGTAATCAGCCCCAGCATTTT
16,TRBJ2-7,TRBV7-6,-,-,CASSLGRQGGGYEQYF,TGTGCCAGCAGCTTAGGGAGGCAGGGGGGTGGCTACGAGCAGTACTTC
13,TRBJ2-1,TRBV28,-,-,CASSLELFGEQFF,TGTGCCAGCAGTTTGGAGTTATTCGGTGAGCAGTTCTTC
10,TRBJ2-1,TRBV19,TRBD2,few,CATGDYRRFF,TGTGCCACCGGGGACTATCGACGGTTCTTC
17,TRBJ2-5,TRBV11-2,-,-,CASSPPGGRGQQETQYF,TGTGCCAGCAGCCCTCCGGGGGGGAGGGGGCAACAAGAGACCCAGTACTTC
15,TRBJ1-3,TRBV9,-,-,CASSVGQGTGNTIYF,TGTGCCAGCAGCGTAGGCCAGGGAACTGGAAACACCATATATTTT
14,TRBJ2-5,TRBV6-5,TRBD1,-,CASSYGQGMETQYF,TGTGCCAGCAGTTACGGACAGGGCATGGAGACCCAGTACTTC
16,TRBJ1-3,TRBV11-3,-,-,CASSEIGNGEGNTIYF,TGTGCCAGCAGCGAGATCGGGAACGGGGAAGGAAACACCATATATTTT